This T cell receptor (beta chain) originates from a study of CD8+ T cells in alopecia areata. The CDR3 runs to 17 residues. The ends lost 3 bases at V and 0 bases at J; junction bases unmatched: 2. In germline, CDR1 is SGHRS, CDR2 YFSETQ. Following RNA extraction, reverse transcription yielded cDNA that acted as the sequencing template. The repertoire was sequenced with immunoSEQ multiplex PCR; TCRdb's copy has only in-frame clones and lacks some. The sample yields about 99,000 clones, 55% seen once. This clone turned up a few times. Its antigen remains unknown. Points from the study as a whole: Higher clonality was seen in lesional scalp than in normal scalp, especially in alopecia totalis/universalis. Among patients, TCR sharing was less clear than in mice, a difference possibly due in part to HLA diversity in the patient population.

The chain joins TRBV5-1 to TRBJ2-6; 11 positions match TRBD1. Sequencing was done on a sample of CD4+ T cells sorted from blood. This sequence was found in a human donor in good health. The CDR3 is CASSSGTGGSGANVLTF. The CDR3 nucleotides are TGCGCCAGCAGCTCCGGGACAGGGGGCTCTGGGGCCAACGTCCTGACTTTC.